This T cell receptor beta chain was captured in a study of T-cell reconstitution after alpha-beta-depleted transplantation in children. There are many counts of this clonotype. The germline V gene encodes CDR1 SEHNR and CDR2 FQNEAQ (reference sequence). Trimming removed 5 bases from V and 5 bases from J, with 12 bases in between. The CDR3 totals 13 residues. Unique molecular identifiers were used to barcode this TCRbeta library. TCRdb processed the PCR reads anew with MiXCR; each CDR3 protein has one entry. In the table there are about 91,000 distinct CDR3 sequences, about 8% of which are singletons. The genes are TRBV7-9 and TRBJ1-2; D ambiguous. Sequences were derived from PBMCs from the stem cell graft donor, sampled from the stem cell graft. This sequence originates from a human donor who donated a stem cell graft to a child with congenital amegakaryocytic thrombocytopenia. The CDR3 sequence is CASSESGNYGYTF. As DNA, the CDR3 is TGTGCCAGCAGCGAGTCCGGTAATTATGGCTACACCTTC.